Each of the 2 T cell receptor beta chains below was sequenced from the same sample in a study of T-cell reconstitution after alpha-beta-depleted transplantation in children. Preparation of the TCRbeta library used unique molecular identifiers. MiXCR, applied by TCRdb to the PCR reads, yields one record per CDR3 protein. The sample lists hundreds of thousands of distinct CDR3 sequences; roughly 17% were seen once. The sample consisted of PBMCs from the stem cell graft donor, taken from the stem cell graft. Source of these receptors: a human donor who donated a stem cell graft to a child with acute myeloid leukemia.

The J gene is TRBJ2-3, the V gene TRBV15, with D possibly matching TRBD2 (5 bases). In germline, CDR1 is LNHNV, CDR2 YYDKDF (reference sequence). V was pared by 5 bases and J by 5 bases, with 20 bases between. This CDR3 comprises 16 residues. The CDR3 coding sequence is TGTGCCACCAGCCTACAGAACTTGGCCGGGATAGATACGCAGTATTTT. Its translation: CATSLQNLAGIDTQYF.

This chain connects TRBV7-9 to TRBJ1-5; D may be TRBD1 (6 bases). The CDR3 covers 13 residues. Trimming cost V 4 bases and J 9 bases, with 13 bases left between them. Germline-derived CDR1 and CDR2 are SEHNR and FQNEAQ (reference sequence). The CDR3 DNA reads TGTGCCAGCAGCTCGGCAGGGGTCCGGCCCCAGCATTTT. This translates into CASSSAGVRPQHF. The variable domain in full, with the rest retrieved from reference TRBV7-9 and TRBJ1-5, is DTGVSQNPRHKITKRGQNVTFRCDPISEHNRLYWYRQTLGQGPEFLTYFQNEAQLEKSRLLSDRFSAERPKGSFSTLEIQRTEQGDSAMYLCASSSAGVRPQHFGDGTRLSIL.